The 27 T cell receptor beta chains below all came from one sample that was sequenced in a study of blood T cell repertoires in COVID-19. Repertoires were generated with immunoSEQ multiplex PCR, while TCRdb's copy carries only in-frame clones and drops some. This sample carries 150,000 to 250,000 clones, 75% to 85% of them seen once, and the ten largest clones take roughly 5.6%. The sample taken for sequencing was peripheral blood. Source of these receptors: a woman aged 40 to 50 with COVID-19, enrolled during active disease.

This chain uses TRBV11-2 with TRBJ2-2; 8 bases line up with TRBD2. Germline V gene data show CDR1 as SGHAT and CDR2 as FQNNGV. The CDR3 contains 15 residues. V was pared by 4 bases and J by 4 bases, with 5 bases of the junction left unmatched. The CDR3 sequence: CASSSGTSFTGELFF. The CDR3 DNA follows: TGTGCCAGCAGCTCCGGGACTAGTTTCACCGGGGAGCTGTTTTTT.

The V gene is TRBV6-6, the J gene TRBJ2-7; a weak D match, TRBD2 (5 bases). Deletions cut 5 bases from V and 2 bases from J, with 7 bases between. The CDR3 has 12 residues. Germline V CDR1 and CDR2: MNHNY, SVGAGI (reference sequence). The chain's CDR3 is CASSPGTYEQYF. The CDR3 DNA reads as TGTGCCAGCAGTCCCGGGACCTACGAGCAGTACTTC.

This chain connects TRBV7-9 to TRBJ1-1; D is perhaps TRBD1 (6 bases). V was shortened by 1 base and J by 7 bases, with 10 bases between the two germline ends. The CDR3 consists of 13 residues. Germline values: CDR1 SEHNR, CDR2 FQNEAQ (reference sequence). The CDR3 DNA reads as TGTGCCAGCAGCTTAGACGCACAGGGTGAAGCTTTCTTT. It codes for CASSLDAQGEAFF. Using reference TRBV7-9 and TRBJ1-1 for the parts outside the CDR3, the full variable domain is DTGVSQNPRHKITKRGQNVTFRCDPISEHNRLYWYRQTLGQGPEFLTYFQNEAQLEKSRLLSDRFSAERPKGSFSTLEIQRTEQGDSAMYLCASSLDAQGEAFFGQGTRLTVV.

This chain connects TRBV9 to TRBJ2-2; weak D call: TRBD2 (6 bases). The CDR3 runs to 16 residues. Deletions cut 4 bases from V and 5 bases from J, with 18 bases between. CDR1 is SGDLS, CDR2 YYNGEE, per germline. Here the CDR3 DNA reads TGTGCCAGCAGCCCTCATACCGGGACTGTGACCGGGGAGCTGTTTTTT. It is translated as CASSPHTGTVTGELFF.

The chain combines TRBV5-1 with TRBJ2-7, with D unresolved. V lost 4 bases and J lost 0, with 8 bases in between. The CDR3 sequence is 13 residues long. Germline V gives CDR1 SGHRS, CDR2 YFSETQ. The CDR3 protein is CASSRENSYEQYF. In DNA form, the CDR3 reads TGCGCCAGCAGCAGAGAGAACTCCTACGAGCAGTACTTC.

The sample holds one count of this clone. The chain has TRBV5-8 and TRBJ2-2; a possible D gene is TRBD2 (5 bases). From germline, CDR1 is SGHTS and CDR2 YDEGEE. CDR3 length: 17 amino acids. V dropped 3 bases and J dropped 4 bases, with 19 bases sitting between them. CDR3 in amino acids: CASSSRVGHGGTGELFF. DNA of the CDR3: TGTGCCAGCAGCTCGCGGGTCGGGCACGGCGGCACCGGGGAGCTGTTTTTT.

The V and J genes are TRBV11-2 and TRBJ2-1; D is unclear. The CDR3 is made up of 14 amino acids. CDR1 is SGHAT, CDR2 FQNNGV, per germline. Trimming cost V 3 bases and J 7 bases, with 13 bases left between them. In DNA form, the CDR3 reads TGTGCCAGCAGCTTCGGTCGTCGTCAAAATGAGCAGTTCTTC. This sequence encodes CASSFGRRQNEQFF.

The J gene is TRBJ2-5, the V gene TRBV4-1, with D possibly matching TRBD2 (6 bases). Germline V gene lookup returns CDR1 MGHRA and CDR2 YSYEKL. Trimming took 0 bases from V and 5 from J, leaving 13 bases between them. The CDR3 contains 15 residues. The DNA of the CDR3 is TGCGCCAGCAGCCAAGATTCTGGGGACTGGGAGACCCAGTACTTC. The encoded protein is CASSQDSGDWETQYF.

This chain uses TRBV15 with TRBJ2-3, with 7 positions matching TRBD2. With V trimmed by 3 bases and J by 0 bases, 6 bases remained unmatched. This CDR3 contains 16 residues. Looked up from germline, CDR1 is LNHNV and CDR2 is YYDKDF (reference sequence). The chain's CDR3 is CATSSAGGYSTDTQYF. The DNA for the CDR3 is TGTGCCACCAGCAGCGCCGGGGGGTACAGCACAGATACGCAGTATTTT.

This chain joins TRBV27 and TRBJ2-5; 9 bases are shared with TRBD2. This CDR3 is 17 amino acids long. J was trimmed by 3 bases and V by 4 bases; bases with no gene match: 12. Looked up from germline, CDR1 is MNHEY and CDR2 is SMNVEV (reference sequence). The CDR3 DNA reads TGTGCCAGCAGTTCTATAGATGGACTAGCGTATGAAGAGACCCAGTACTTC. Its translation: CASSSIDGLAYEETQYF.

The chain recombines TRBV18 with TRBJ2-1, with D perhaps TRBD2 (5 bases). CDR3 size: 15 residues. Germline CDR1 reads KGHSH; CDR2 reads LQKENI. V was shortened by 8 bases and J by 1 base, with 15 bases between the two germline ends. Here the CDR3 reads CASHADRTSYNEQFF. In DNA form, the CDR3 reads TGTGCCAGCCACGCCGACCGGACTTCCTACAATGAGCAGTTCTTC.

The CDR3, as DNA: TGCGCCAGCAGCTTGGGACAGGGGGGAGACGAGACCCAGTACTTC. This gives the protein CASSLGQGGDETQYF. V gene TRBV5-1 combines with J gene TRBJ2-5, with 9 nucleotides matching TRBD1. This CDR3 is 15 amino acids long. CDR1 and CDR2 from the germline V gene are SGHRS and YFSETQ. Trimming cost V 0 bases and J 5 bases; bases outside gene matches: 5.

This chain joins TRBV18 and TRBJ2-4; perhaps TRBD2 as D (5 bases). V was clipped by 7 bases and J by 8 bases, with 18 bases between them. CDR3 length equals 14 residues. Germline V gene lookup returns CDR1 KGHSH and CDR2 LQKENI. CDR3 nucleotide sequence: TGTGCCAGCTTACTACAGCGGTCGACGGACATTCAGTACTTC. It specifies CASLLQRSTDIQYF.

The V and J genes are TRBV6-1 and TRBJ1-3; D is uncertain. The CDR3 has 15 residues. Germline CDR1 reads MNHNS; CDR2 reads SASEGT. The V end was cut by 1 base, the J end by 0 bases, with 7 bases between. The CDR3 here is CASSEGFYSGNTIYF. DNA of the CDR3: TGTGCCAGCAGTGAAGGTTTTTACTCTGGAAACACCATATATTTT.

The V gene is TRBV27, the J gene TRBJ2-1; 7 nucleotides agree with TRBD2. V gave up 5 bases and J gave up 7 bases; unmatched junction bases: 11. The CDR3 extends over 15 amino acids. Germline CDR1 and CDR2: MNHEY and SMNVEV (reference sequence). The CDR3 sequence: CASSMGTGGRNEQFF. The CDR3 nucleotides are TGTGCCAGCAGTATGGGGACCGGGGGGAGGAATGAGCAGTTCTTC.

The chain recombines TRBV21-1 with TRBJ2-3; TRBD2, as called in the table, went unchecked against the DNA. TRBV21-1 constitutes a pseudogene. The CDR3 contains 18 residues. Here the CDR3 DNA reads TGTGCCAGCAGCCGTGGCCTTCCACCTAGCGGATACACAGATACGCAGTATTTT. Amino acids: CASSRGLPPSGYTDTQYF.

This clone was recorded only once. The gene calls are TRBV6-6 and TRBJ2-7, with D possibly TRBD1 on 5 matching bases. Germline-derived CDR1 and CDR2 are MNHNY and SVGAGI (reference sequence). Between the trimmed V and J ends, which lost 7 bases and 4 bases, there was a span of 14 bases. The CDR3 runs 13 residues. DNA of the CDR3: TGTGCCAGCACCCAGGGCTTGGGGTACGAGCAGTACTTC. Its translation is CASTQGLGYEQYF.

This chain connects TRBV5-1 to TRBJ2-4; 8 bases agree with TRBD2. This CDR3 comprises 16 residues. CDR1 SGHRS and CDR2 YFSETQ come from the germline V gene. The junction had 13 bases not matched to a gene; V was cut back by 4 bases and J by 7 bases. This CDR3 reads CASSPGGDFSLNIQYF. CDR3 DNA sequence: TGCGCCAGCAGCCCGGGAGGGGACTTCTCCCTCAACATTCAGTACTTC.

The CDR3 bases are TGCGCCAGCAGTTTCGTAGGGGGCCTTCGGGACGAGCAGTACTTC. Protein product: CASSFVGGLRDEQYF. The chain joins TRBV5-1 to TRBJ2-7; 7 nucleotides align to TRBD1. Germline CDR1 SGHRS, CDR2 YFSETQ. This CDR3 comprises 15 residues. V was pared by 5 bases and J by 5 bases, with 13 bases of the junction left unmatched. The variable domain in full, completed from reference TRBV5-1 and TRBJ2-7, reads KAGVTQTPRYLIKTRGQQVTLSCSPISGHRSVSWYQQTPGQGLQFLFEYFSETQRNKGNFPGRFSGRQFSNSRSEMNVSTLELGDSALYLCASSFVGGLRDEQYFGPGTRLTVT.

This chain uses TRBV4-1 with TRBJ2-7; TRBD1 aligns across 7 bases. V gave up 3 bases and J gave up 2 bases; unmatched junction bases: 4. Germline V CDR1 and CDR2: MGHRA, YSYEKL. This CDR3 region has 14 residues. CDR3 DNA: TGCGCCAGCAGCCAGAACAGGGGCCCCTACGAGCAGTACTTC. It codes for CASSQNRGPYEQYF.

The chain has TRBV3-1 (or the pseudogene TRBV3-2) and TRBJ2-2; D tentatively fits TRBD1 or TRBD2 (5 bases each). The V gene lost 5 bases and the J gene lost 4 bases, with 17 bases spanning the gap. The CDR3 totals 16 residues. The V gene's germline CDR1 is LGHDT and CDR2 YNNKEL (reference sequence). The chain's CDR3 is CASSKGAGMGTGELFF. CDR3 in DNA: TGTGCCAGCAGCAAAGGGGCCGGGATGGGCACCGGGGAGCTGTTTTTT.

The chain couples TRBV19 to TRBJ1-2; maybe TRBD1 (5 bases). The germline CDR1 and CDR2 sequences are LNHDA and SQIVND (reference sequence). The length of the CDR3 is 15 residues. V gave up 7 bases and J gave up 0 bases, with 15 bases separating them. CDR3 DNA sequence: TGTGCCAGTACCGCGGACGGGGGTTCTAACTATGGCTACACCTTC. This encodes CASTADGGSNYGYTF.

The CDR3 nucleotides are TGCGCCAGCAGCTCCCGTCCCGGGACAGGGCTGAACACTGAAGCTTTCTTT. Amino acids: CASSSRPGTGLNTEAFF. This chain joins TRBV5-1 and TRBJ1-1; 9 bases fit TRBD1. The CDR3 loop spans 17 amino acids. The J segment lost 0 bases and the V segment lost 3 bases, leaving 9 bases of the junction unmatched. CDR1 SGHRS and CDR2 YFSETQ come from the germline V gene.

This chain joins TRBV2 and TRBJ2-7; 9 positions agree with TRBD2. The CDR3 extends over 15 amino acids. The trim removed 6 bases at V and 1 base at J, leaving 7 bases unmatched. The V gene's germline CDR1 is SNHLY and CDR2 FYNNEI. The CDR3 sequence: CASRDTSGWSYEQYF. In DNA, the CDR3 is TGTGCCAGCAGGGACACTAGCGGGTGGTCCTACGAGCAGTACTTC. The full variable domain, its missing parts supplied by reference TRBV2 and TRBJ2-7, is EPEVTQTPSHQVTQMGQEVILRCVPISNHLYFYWYRQILGQKVEFLVSFYNNEISEKSEIFDDQFSVERPDGSNFTLKIRSTKLEDSAMYFCASRDTSGWSYEQYFGPGTRLTVT.

This clone was recorded a few times. The J gene is TRBJ2-7, the V gene TRBV6-1; the match to TRBD2 covers 12 bases. The CDR3 spans 19 residues. J lost 3 bases, V lost 6 bases, and 18 bases had no gene match. Looked up from germline, CDR1 is MNHNS and CDR2 is SASEGT. The CDR3 DNA sequence: TGTGCCAGCAGCGAAAGACAGGGGATCCTAGCGGGGGGGTACTACGAGCAGTACTTC. Protein sequence: CASSERQGILAGGYYEQYF.

In this sample, this clone turned up a few times. The chain recombines TRBV4-2 with TRBJ1-2; no clear D gene. The V gene's germline CDR1 is LGHNA and CDR2 YNFKEQ. With 0 bases removed from V and 0 bases from J, the gap between germline ends came to 11 bases. The CDR3 is 16 amino acids. The DNA for the CDR3 is TGTGCCAGCAGCCAAGATCTACAGCGGGCTAACTATGGCTACACCTTC. This gives the protein CASSQDLQRANYGYTF.

The chain recombines TRBV19 with TRBJ1-2, with a tentative D call TRBD1 (6 bases). V was pared by 1 base and J by 10 bases, with 19 bases between. This CDR3 comprises 15 residues. Germline V CDR1 and CDR2: LNHDA, SQIVND (reference sequence). This CDR3 is CASSIGIIGGRDYTF. The CDR3 DNA reads TGTGCCAGTAGTATAGGGATTATCGGGGGGCGCGACTACACCTTC.